Below, one T cell receptor (beta chain) is given with its context. Its target is not known. This entry belongs to a study of T cell repertoires in cytomegalovirus infection. On the study more broadly: Use of recently identified HLA-C-restricted and well-studied HLA-B-restricted CMV epitopes was part of the study. Shared public TCR beta signatures pointed to both CMV infection and a matching HLA type. General study findings and limits: Dominant in the ex vivo response were TCR beta clonotypes restricted by HLA-C and specific for CMV. Public TCR beta family frequency separated CMV-and-HLA carriers, including in an independent cohort.

TCRdb reprocessed the reads via MiXCR and lists one record per CDR3 protein. The table shows 700,000 to 950,000 distinct CDR3 sequences, with roughly 33% occurring only once. The CDR3 contains 17 residues. V dropped 6 bases and J dropped 6 bases, with 23 bases sitting between them. Germline V gene sequence: CDR1 MNHEY, CDR2 SVGAGI. V usage is TRBV6-5 and J usage is TRBJ2-2, with D perhaps assigned TRBD1 or TRBD2 (5 bases each). The sequence derives from a human donor in good health (CMV status not recorded). Some clones in this sample may be carry-over from other donors' samples. Material: cultured CD8+ T cells from PBMCs, obtained from culture after CMV antigen stimulation. CDR3 loop: CASSLYTDSRGAGELFF. For the CDR3, the DNA is TGTGCCAGCAGCCTATATACCGACTCGAGGGGAGCCGGGGAGCTGTTTTTT.